These 26 T cell receptor beta chains came from one sample sequenced in a study of blood T cell repertoires in COVID-19. The table came from immunoSEQ multiplex PCR; TCRdb's copy has only in-frame clones and leaves some out. Altogether 150,000 or so clones are present, roughly four fifths being singletons, with the ten largest covering 12% to 15%. Material for sequencing was peripheral blood. These receptors all come from a human donor with acute or convalescent COVID-19. The donor label of this sample is uncertain.

This clone has only a few counts. V is TRBV5-6 and J is TRBJ2-3; D might be TRBD1 (6 bases). V was clipped by 3 bases and J by 0 bases, with 8 bases between them. CDR1 is SGHDT, CDR2 YYEEEE, per germline. CDR3 length: 14 amino acids. CDR3 region: CASSWDTSTDTQYF. CDR3 in DNA: TGTGCCAGCAGCTGGGACACTAGCACAGATACGCAGTATTTT.

V gene TRBV3-1 (or the pseudogene TRBV3-2) combines with J gene TRBJ2-1, with 8 nucleotides matching TRBD2. The CDR3 is 15 amino acids. The trim removed 2 bases at V and 10 bases at J, leaving 10 bases unmatched. CDR1 and CDR2 from the germline V gene are LGHDT and YNNKEL (reference sequence). The chain's CDR3 is CASSQQFSGAGEQFF. Written as DNA, the CDR3 is TGTGCCAGCAGCCAACAATTTAGCGGGGCTGGGGAGCAGTTCTTC.

V gene TRBV11-3 combines with J gene TRBJ2-1; no clear D gene. The CDR3 loop spans 13 amino acids. Trimming cost V 3 bases and J 5 bases, with 8 bases left between them. Germline-derived CDR1 and CDR2 are SGHNT and YENEEA. Here the CDR3 DNA reads TGTGCCAGCAGCTTCAACAGCAACAATGAGCAGTTCTTC. It translates to CASSFNSNNEQFF.

The chain is built from TRBV2 and TRBJ2-5; perhaps TRBD1 as D (5 bases). Trimming took off 6 bases at V and 2 bases at J, with 13 bases between the two ends. The germline gives CDR1 SNHLY, CDR2 FYNNEI. The CDR3 consists of 14 residues. CDR3 amino acids: CASSARQKQETQYF. The DNA of the CDR3 is TGTGCCAGCAGCGCCAGACAGAAACAAGAGACCCAGTACTTC.

The chain employs TRBV5-1 and TRBJ2-5; the D gene is possibly TRBD2 (5 bases). The CDR3 covers 16 residues. The germline V gene encodes CDR1 SGHRS and CDR2 YFSETQ. The V end was cut by 3 bases, the J end by 3 bases, with 18 bases between. In DNA form, the CDR3 reads TGCGCCAGCAGCTCTCTTCTACGGGGAAAAAAAGAGACCCAGTACTTC. Protein: CASSSLLRGKKETQYF.

Many counts were recorded for this clone. The J gene is TRBJ2-2, the V gene TRBV9; 14 nucleotides align to TRBD2. The CDR3 extends over 16 amino acids. Trimming at V came to 4 bases and at J to 5 bases, leaving 4 bases not matched to a gene. The germline CDR1 and CDR2 sequences are SGDLS and YYNGEE. The CDR3 sequence: CASSLGLAGGTGELFF. Written as DNA, the CDR3 is TGTGCCAGCAGCTTAGGACTAGCGGGGGGAACCGGGGAGCTGTTTTTT.

The chain has TRBV10-1 and TRBJ2-1; possible D gene TRBD2, 6 bases. This CDR3 is built from 17 residues. V was shortened by 0 bases and J by 9 bases, with 21 bases between the two germline ends. The V gene's germline CDR1 is WNHNN and CDR2 SYGVQD (reference sequence). CDR3 loop: CASSESGGPRVYGEQFF. The DNA of the CDR3 is TGCGCCAGCAGTGAGTCGGGGGGACCCAGGGTGTACGGTGAGCAGTTCTTC.

The chain links TRBV19 to TRBJ2-7; 8 bases align to TRBD1. The CDR3 spans 17 residues. Losses at the gene ends were 5 bases for V and 2 bases for J; bases not matched to a gene: 14. Germline lookup yields CDR1 LNHDA and CDR2 SQIVND (reference sequence). CDR3 amino acids: CASSSRTGTSFAYEQYF. The CDR3 DNA reads as TGTGCCAGTAGTTCCCGGACAGGGACCTCCTTTGCCTACGAGCAGTACTTC.

The chain joins TRBV19 to TRBJ2-3; D is perhaps TRBD2 (6 bases). The CDR3 runs to 13 residues. Germline CDR1 reads LNHDA; CDR2 reads SQIVND (reference sequence). V lost 11 bases, J lost 2 bases, and 14 bases lay in between. CDR3 bases: TGTGCCGCCTCGGGGGTTGCCACAGATACGCAGTATTTT. Translation: CAASGVATDTQYF.

This chain uses TRBV5-4 with TRBJ2-1; D might be TRBD2 (6 bases). This CDR3 is built from 15 residues. Between the trimmed V and J ends, which lost 4 bases and 5 bases, there was a span of 16 bases. CDR1 is SGHNT, CDR2 YYREEE, per germline (reference sequence). Here the CDR3 DNA reads TGTGCCAGCAGCGGGGGGACCCGACGGGACAATGAGCAGTTCTTC. It is translated as CASSGGTRRDNEQFF.

The chain has TRBV5-1 and TRBJ1-2; TRBD1 matches 8 bases. V trimming: 4 bases; J trimming: 4 bases; junction bases outside the gene matches: 9. This CDR3 contains 15 residues. The V gene's germline CDR1 is SGHRS and CDR2 YFSETQ. The CDR3 DNA sequence: TGCGCCAGCAGCGGAGCTGGACAGGGAGCCTATGGCTACACCTTC. Its protein is CASSGAGQGAYGYTF.

The rearrangement uses TRBV4-1 and TRBJ2-3, with 10 nucleotides matching TRBD2. The CDR3 totals 17 residues. Per germline, CDR1 MGHRA and CDR2 YSYEKL. The junction had 7 bases not matched to a gene; V was cut back by 2 bases and J by 2 bases. This CDR3 reads CASSQFFSGGSTDTQYF. CDR3 bases: TGCGCCAGCAGCCAATTTTTTAGCGGGGGGTCCACAGATACGCAGTATTTT.

The chain is built from TRBV27 and TRBJ2-3, with unresolved D. The germline CDR1 and CDR2 sequences are MNHEY and SMNVEV (reference sequence). This CDR3 spans 13 amino acids. V lost 3 bases and J lost 2, with 6 bases in between. CDR3 sequence reads: CASSFYSTDTQYF. In DNA form, the CDR3 reads TGTGCCAGCAGTTTCTACTCCACAGATACGCAGTATTTT.

This chain uses TRBV19 with TRBJ2-7, with D perhaps matching TRBD1 (5 bases). The CDR3 loop spans 14 amino acids. V dropped 6 bases and J dropped 2 bases, with 14 bases sitting between them. Germline CDR1 LNHDA, CDR2 SQIVND (reference sequence). The CDR3 loop reads CASRQVTNAYEQYF. CDR3 nucleotides: TGTGCCAGTAGACAGGTAACCAACGCCTACGAGCAGTACTTC.

This chain links TRBV29-1 with TRBJ1-2; 7 positions match TRBD1. The CDR3 covers 13 residues. Trimming removed 5 bases from V and 8 bases from J; junction bases left unmatched: 11. Germline assignment: CDR1 SQVTM and CDR2 ANQGSEA. CDR3 bases: TGCAGCGTTCTACCGTCAGGGGGACGAGGCTACACCTTC. Residues: CSVLPSGGRGYTF.

This sequence joins TRBV6-5 and TRBJ1-5, with D perhaps TRBD1 (5 bases). Germline assignment: CDR1 MNHEY and CDR2 SVGAGI. This CDR3 spans 14 amino acids. Trimming took 7 bases from V and 6 from J, leaving 16 bases between them. The CDR3: CASISAGDFQPQHF. The DNA for the CDR3 is TGTGCCAGCATCTCGGCGGGGGATTTTCAGCCCCAGCATTTT.

This rearrangement joins TRBV12-1 to TRBJ1-1; the table's D call of TRBD1 was not tested on the DNA. TRBV12-1 is given as a pseudogene. The length of the CDR3 is 14 residues. The CDR3 reads CASRGRDRPTEAFF. The CDR3 DNA is TGTGCCAGCAGAGGCCGGGACAGGCCTACTGAAGCTTTCTTT.

The rearrangement joins TRBV30 to TRBJ2-7; perhaps TRBD1 as D (5 bases). The V gene's germline CDR1 is GTSNPN and CDR2 SVGIG (reference sequence). The CDR3 length is 14 residues. The V end was cut by 0 bases, the J end by 9 bases, with 18 bases between. The CDR3 bases are TGTGCCTGGAGTGTAAGACAGACCTTTCTTGGGCAGTACTTC. Its protein is CAWSVRQTFLGQYF.

The chain uses TRBV29-1 and TRBJ1-1, with D hard to call. The V and J ends lost 3 bases and 1 base respectively, with 9 bases between them. Germline loops: CDR1 SQVTM, CDR2 ANQGSEA. The CDR3 is 13 amino acids. The CDR3 is CSVDDGRNTEAFF. The CDR3 DNA reads as TGCAGCGTTGATGACGGGAGGAACACTGAAGCTTTCTTT.

The chain uses TRBV5-4 and TRBJ2-3, with D perhaps TRBD2 (6 bases). Per germline, CDR1 SGHNT and CDR2 YYREEE (reference sequence). This CDR3 region has 15 residues. V lost 4 bases to trimming and J lost 2 bases, with 14 bases between them. Written as DNA, the CDR3 is TGTGCCAGCAGCCCGCGCGGGGAGACCACAGATACGCAGTATTTT. It specifies CASSPRGETTDTQYF.

The V and J genes are TRBV5-4 and TRBJ2-5, with 10 bases fitting TRBD2. J lost 5 bases, V lost 0 bases, and 13 bases had no gene match. The CDR3 is 18 amino acids. The germline gives CDR1 SGHNT, CDR2 YYREEE (reference sequence). CDR3 amino acids: CASSLAQRGGTFIETQYF. CDR3 DNA: TGTGCCAGCAGCTTGGCTCAGCGGGGGGGCACTTTTATTGAGACCCAGTACTTC.

DNA for the CDR3: TGTGCCAGCAGCTGGCGGACAGACTACGAGCAGTACTTC. It yields the protein CASSWRTDYEQYF. The rearrangement links TRBV7-2 to TRBJ2-7, with D perhaps TRBD1 (6 bases). The germline gives CDR1 SGHTA, CDR2 FQGNSA. The V end lost 4 bases, the J end lost 3 bases, and 10 bases lay between the germline ends. CDR3 length equals 13 residues.

The chain combines TRBV18 with TRBJ1-2; a possible D gene is TRBD1 (5 bases). The CDR3 has 19 amino acids. Trimming took 5 bases from V and 1 from J, leaving 26 bases between them. The germline V gene encodes CDR1 KGHSH and CDR2 LQKENI. CDR3 bases: TGTGCCAGCTCATTAACCCCACGGTATCAGTGGGGGGTTAACTATGGCTACACCTTC. Protein: CASSLTPRYQWGVNYGYTF.

V and J are TRBV19 and TRBJ1-2; possibly TRBD1 for D (6 bases). Trimming pared 1 base from V and 13 bases from J, leaving 13 bases between. CDR1 and CDR2 from the germline V gene are LNHDA and SQIVND (reference sequence). The CDR3 contains 12 residues. The CDR3: CASSIARTVATF. In DNA, the CDR3 is TGTGCCAGTAGTATAGCGAGGACAGTGGCCACCTTC.

The rearrangement uses TRBV7-9 and TRBJ2-7, with D hard to call. The CDR3 extends over 14 amino acids. Germline V gene data show CDR1 as SEHNR and CDR2 as FQNEAQ (reference sequence). The germline V and J ends were trimmed by 7 bases and 3 bases, with 16 bases remaining between them. The CDR3 spells CASTLGEIIYEQYF. The CDR3 bases are TGTGCCAGCACCTTGGGCGAAATTATCTACGAGCAGTACTTC.

The chain couples TRBV3-1 (or the pseudogene TRBV3-2) to TRBJ2-7, with TRBD2 identical over 12 bases. CDR1 and CDR2 from the germline V gene are LGHDT and YNNKEL (reference sequence). The J segment lost 2 bases and the V segment lost 5 bases, leaving 4 bases of the junction unmatched. This CDR3 region has 15 residues. Here the CDR3 reads CASSSTSGSPYEQYF. DNA for the CDR3: TGTGCCAGCAGCTCGACTAGCGGGAGTCCCTACGAGCAGTACTTC.